A single sample gave rise to the 14 T cell receptor beta chains below, sequenced in a study of blood T cell repertoires in COVID-19. Libraries were prepared by immunoSEQ multiplex PCR; TCRdb keeps only in-frame clonotypes and omits some of them. Here the sample spans approximately 300,000 clones, 85% being singletons. The sample taken for sequencing was PBMCs or T cells enriched from blood (not recorded which). These receptors all stem from a woman under 40 who had been exposed to COVID-19.

The chain uses TRBV5-5 and TRBJ1-2, with 8 bases that match TRBD1. The CDR3 spans 16 residues. The germline CDR1 and CDR2 sequences are SGHKS and YYEKEE (reference sequence). V shed 4 bases and J 2 bases; nucleotides not matched to a gene: 10. The CDR3 protein is CASSGGTGGQNYGYTF. The CDR3 DNA reads TGTGCCAGCAGCGGAGGGACAGGAGGTCAGAACTATGGCTACACCTTC.

The chain is built from TRBV5-1 and TRBJ2-4; possibly TRBD1 for D (5 bases). This CDR3 comprises 14 residues. Germline-derived CDR1 and CDR2 are SGHRS and YFSETQ. V was cut by 4 bases and J by 6 bases, with 14 bases left in between. CDR3 DNA: TGCGCCAGCAGCCCGGACATGCCTGGAAACATTCAGTACTTC. Translated: CASSPDMPGNIQYF.

The chain links TRBV27 to TRBJ1-5; unclear D gene. Germline V lookup: CDR1 MNHEY, CDR2 SMNVEV (reference sequence). The CDR3 runs to 12 residues. Trimming shortened V by 6 bases and J by 4 bases, and 7 bases separated the two germline ends. The CDR3 region is CASRNGNQPQHF. In DNA, the CDR3 is TGTGCCAGCAGGAACGGGAATCAGCCCCAGCATTTT.

The genes are TRBV9 and TRBJ1-2, with D uncertain. V was trimmed by 0 bases and J by 1 base, leaving 22 bases between them. Germline V gene sequence: CDR1 SGDLS, CDR2 YYNGEE. The CDR3 sequence is 19 residues long. The CDR3 nucleotides read TGTGCCAGCAGCGTAGTAGATGTGACTACGGCGGACGATAACTATGGCTACACCTTC. Translating it yields CASSVVDVTTADDNYGYTF. The complete variable domain, with remaining parts taken from reference TRBV9 and TRBJ1-2, reads DSGVTQTPKHLITATGQRVTLRCSPRSGDLSVYWYQQSLDQGLQFLIQYYNGEERAKGNILERFSAQQFPDLHSELNLSSLELGDSALYFCASSVVDVTTADDNYGYTFGSGTRLTVV.

The chain has TRBV19 and TRBJ2-1; a possible D gene is TRBD1 (6 bases). The ends were cut back, 2 bases at V and 4 bases at J, with 12 bases in the middle. The CDR3 extends over 15 amino acids. CDR1 LNHDA and CDR2 SQIVND come from the germline V gene (reference sequence). For the CDR3, the DNA is TGTGCCAGTAGTATAAATAGGGGGATATACAATGAGCAGTTCTTC. This encodes CASSINRGIYNEQFF.

The V gene is TRBV4-1, the J gene TRBJ1-2, with a possible D match to TRBD1 (5 bases). Per the germline V gene, CDR1 is MGHRA and CDR2 is YSYEKL. This CDR3 spans 15 amino acids. Trimming pared 0 bases from V and 4 bases from J, leaving 12 bases between. CDR3 bases: TGCGCCAGCAGCCAAGATGTAGGGGCAGTCTATGGCTACACCTTC. Protein: CASSQDVGAVYGYTF.

This clone was counted only a few times. The V gene is TRBV9, the J gene TRBJ1-1; D not certain. CDR3 size: 13 residues. V lost 0 bases and J lost 4, with 7 bases in between. From germline, CDR1 is SGDLS and CDR2 YYNGEE. The CDR3 DNA follows: TGTGCCAGCAGCGTAGTCTACTTCACTGAAGCTTTCTTT. Translation gives CASSVVYFTEAFF.

The rearrangement links TRBV28 to TRBJ1-3; the D is unclear. Trimming removed 2 bases at V and 1 base at J, with 9 bases between. Germline assignment: CDR1 MDHEN and CDR2 SYDVKM. The CDR3 covers 15 residues. CDR3 sequence: CASSLHQDSGNTIYF. In DNA, the CDR3 is TGTGCCAGCAGTTTACATCAGGATTCTGGAAACACCATATATTTT.

The chain combines TRBV5-1 with TRBJ2-1; 8 nucleotides align to TRBD2. Per germline, CDR1 SGHRS and CDR2 YFSETQ. This CDR3 is built from 14 residues. In DNA, the CDR3 is TGCGCATCGACGAGCGGGAGTGCGGTCGATGAGCAGTTCTTC. It specifies CASTSGSAVDEQFF.

This chain uses TRBV28 with TRBJ1-1; D uncertain. Germline assignment: CDR1 MDHEN and CDR2 SYDVKM. The V end was cut by 7 bases, the J end by 8 bases, with 17 bases between. The CDR3 extends over 13 amino acids. In nucleotides, the CDR3 is TGTGCCAGCATAGAGAATGGCAGGTACGAAGCTTTCTTT. It encodes CASIENGRYEAFF. The whole variable domain, remainder taken from reference TRBV28 and TRBJ1-1, is DVKVTQSSRYLVKRTGEKVFLECVQDMDHENMFWYRQDPGLGLRLIYFSYDVKMKEKGDIPEGYSVSREKKERFSLILESASTNQTSMYLCASIENGRYEAFFGQGTRLTVV.

This clone turned up a few times. The genes are TRBV15 and TRBJ2-3; no firm D call. V lost 0 bases, J lost 6 bases, and 7 bases lay in between. This CDR3 region has 13 residues. Germline V gene data show CDR1 as LNHNV and CDR2 as YYDKDF (reference sequence). This CDR3 is CATSRDLQDTQYF. CDR3 in DNA: TGTGCCACCAGCAGAGATCTCCAGGATACGCAGTATTTT.

In its sample, this clone was seen once. Other DNA sequences from this sample encode an identical CDR3 as well. The chain has TRBV7-3 and TRBJ2-3; 8 bases agree with TRBD2. Germline-derived CDR1 and CDR2 are SGHTA and FQGTGA. The V and J ends lost 3 bases and 4 bases, in that order; junction bases with no gene match: 3. The CDR3 length is 14 residues. CDR3 sequence reads: CASSFSGGPDTQYF. DNA of the CDR3: TGTGCCAGCAGCTTCAGCGGGGGCCCAGATACGCAGTATTTT.

The chain carries TRBV12-5 and TRBJ1-1; 9 positions match TRBD1. Germline V gene lookup returns CDR1 LGHNT and CDR2 FRNRAP. Trimming took 5 bases from V and 4 from J; bases not matched to a gene: 11. CDR3 length: 16 amino acids. CDR3 residues: CASGLGTGLIITEAFF. CDR3 in DNA: TGTGCTAGTGGTCTTGGGACAGGGTTGATTATCACTGAAGCTTTCTTT.

In DNA form, the CDR3 reads TGTGCCAGCAGTTTCCCCCCCTGGGGACAGCCCTACGAGCAGTACTTC. Amino acid sequence: CASSFPPWGQPYEQYF. The rearrangement links TRBV28 to TRBJ2-7; 7 bases map to TRBD1. The V and J ends lost 3 bases and 2 bases, in that order; junction bases with no gene match: 10. Germline V gene sequence: CDR1 MDHEN, CDR2 SYDVKM. The CDR3 has 16 residues.